A single sample gave rise to the 23 T cell receptor beta chains below, sequenced in a study of cytomegalovirus exposure and HLA in healthy donors. PCR used 60 Vbeta primers and 13 Jbeta primers. Data came from immunoSEQ multiplex PCR; TCRdb stores just in-frame clones and leaves some out. This sample yields fewer than 150,000 clones, of which less than 85% are seen a single time; almost 7% belongs to the top ten. The sequenced sample consisted of PBMCs. The origin of the receptors is a man aged 40-50 years in good health and CMV-seropositive.

This clone turned up a few times. This sequence joins TRBV28 and TRBJ2-3; no reliable D call. CDR1 is MDHEN and CDR2 is SYDVKM in the germline V gene. Between the trimmed V and J ends, which lost 0 bases and 2 bases, there was a span of 9 bases. The CDR3 has 15 amino acids. The DNA of the CDR3 is TGTGCCAGCAGTTTATGGGGCGTCTCCACAGATACGCAGTATTTT. Translation gives CASSLWGVSTDTQYF.

For this clone: Mismatch with germline at one junction end may stem from a read error. Additional DNA sequences in this sample encode the identical CDR3. The chain recombines TRBV6-5 with TRBJ2-5, with D possibly matching TRBD2 (5 bases). CDR1 is MNHEY, CDR2 SVGAGI, per germline. This CDR3 is built from 15 residues. The CDR3 DNA sequence: TGTGCAAGCAGTTACTCGGCCCTCGGAGGAGAGACCCAGTACTTC. Translation gives CASSYSALGGETQYF.

The chain carries TRBV7-6 and TRBJ1-4; D is undetermined. CDR3 length equals 13 residues. Trimming removed 0 bases from V and 6 bases from J, with 5 bases in between. CDR1 SGHVS and CDR2 FNYEAQ come from the germline V gene. The CDR3 nucleotides are TGTGCCAGCAGCTTAGCACAAGATGAAAAACTGTTTTTT. It encodes CASSLAQDEKLFF.

The V gene is TRBV6-1, the J gene TRBJ2-2; the match to TRBD2 covers 8 bases. Germline CDR1 and CDR2: MNHNS and SASEGT. Trimming cost V 11 bases and J 0 bases; bases outside gene matches: 8. The CDR3 is 15 residues long. CDR3 nucleotide sequence: TGTGCCGCACGGGGGGGCTCCGCGAACACCGGGGAGCTGTTTTTT. Protein product: CAARGGSANTGELFF.

The chain couples TRBV5-4 to TRBJ2-7; 14 bases match TRBD2. This CDR3 is built from 16 residues. Germline loops: CDR1 SGHNT, CDR2 YYREEE (reference sequence). The J segment lost 7 bases and the V segment lost 5 bases, leaving 11 bases of the junction unmatched. CDR3 sequence reads: CASSPRLAGGPGEQYF. The DNA of the CDR3 is TGTGCCAGCAGTCCACGACTAGCGGGGGGGCCGGGTGAGCAGTACTTC.

CDR3 bases: TGTGCCTGGAGCGCGTCTAGCGCCGGGGAGCTGTTTTTT. Translating it yields CAWSASSAGELFF. This chain connects TRBV30 to TRBJ2-2, with D possibly TRBD2 on 6 matching bases. The CDR3 is 13 residues long. Germline V CDR1 and CDR2: GTSNPN, SVGIG (reference sequence). The V end lost 3 bases, the J end lost 6 bases, and 11 bases lay between the germline ends.

The chain has TRBV7-8 and TRBJ1-1, with D possibly being TRBD1 (6 bases). CDR1 SGHVS and CDR2 FQNEAQ come from the germline V gene. V was shortened by 0 bases and J by 6 bases, with 17 bases between the two germline ends. CDR3 length: 16 amino acids. This CDR3 reads CASSLALWREGAEAFF. In DNA form, the CDR3 reads TGTGCCAGCAGCTTAGCGCTCTGGAGAGAGGGGGCTGAAGCTTTCTTT.

V gene TRBV6-5 combines with J gene TRBJ2-2; 7 bases match TRBD1. The CDR3 covers 15 residues. Trimming cost V 8 bases and J 0 bases; bases outside gene matches: 6. Germline-derived CDR1 and CDR2 are MNHEY and SVGAGI. For the CDR3, the DNA is TGTGCCAGCGGCCGGGACAGCGCGAACACCGGGGAGCTGTTTTTT. Translated: CASGRDSANTGELFF.

The CDR3 coding sequence is TGTGCCAGCAGACACAGCCTCTCCTACGAGCAGTACTTC. Translating gives CASRHSLSYEQYF. This chain links TRBV28 with TRBJ2-7; D is undetermined. CDR1 is MDHEN, CDR2 SYDVKM, per germline. The V gene lost 6 bases and the J gene lost 0 bases, with 9 bases spanning the gap. The CDR3 loop spans 13 amino acids.

The chain combines TRBV5-4 with TRBJ2-2, with TRBD1 matching over 12 bases. Germline V gene sequence: CDR1 SGHNT, CDR2 YYREEE (reference sequence). J lost 5 bases, V lost 4 bases, and 6 bases had no gene match. This CDR3 has 16 residues. CDR3 residues: CASSPGQGAGTGELFF. The CDR3 bases are TGTGCCAGCAGCCCGGGACAGGGGGCGGGTACCGGGGAGCTGTTTTTT.

The genes are TRBV7-3 and TRBJ2-3; 10 positions match TRBD2. Germline CDR1 reads SGHTA; CDR2 reads FQGTGA. The junction had 6 bases not matched to a gene; V was cut back by 3 bases and J by 6 bases. The length of the CDR3 is 15 residues. This CDR3 reads CASSFSSGSQDTQYF. The CDR3 DNA reads as TGTGCCAGCAGCTTTTCTAGCGGGAGCCAGGATACGCAGTATTTT.

The chain carries TRBV27 and TRBJ2-1; 8 nucleotides agree with TRBD2. The CDR3 extends over 14 amino acids. Germline-derived CDR1 and CDR2 are MNHEY and SMNVEV (reference sequence). V was clipped by 3 bases and J by 5 bases; unmatched bases: 3. The CDR3 DNA follows: TGTGCCAGCAGTTTTTCGGGGGGGGACAATGAGCAGTTCTTC. Its translation is CASSFSGGDNEQFF.

Written as DNA, the CDR3 is TGTGCCAGTAGAAAAGAGGGACTAGCTACCCACGAGCAGTACTTC. This codes for CASRKEGLATHEQYF. The rearrangement links TRBV19 to TRBJ2-7, with 9 bases that match TRBD2. The CDR3 consists of 15 residues. CDR1 and CDR2 from the germline V gene are LNHDA and SQIVND (reference sequence). V dropped 6 bases and J dropped 5; count of bases not matched to a gene: 11.

This chain uses TRBV28 with TRBJ2-2; D remains ambiguous. V dropped 6 bases and J dropped 1 base, with 18 bases sitting between them. Germline CDR1 and CDR2: MDHEN and SYDVKM. CDR3 length equals 17 residues. Here the CDR3 DNA reads TGTGCCAGCAGCCTAGTGAATTGGCAGATGAACACCGGGGAGCTGTTTTTT. It encodes CASSLVNWQMNTGELFF.

The chain uses TRBV6-5 and TRBJ1-5, with 10 bases lining up with TRBD1. This CDR3 has 15 amino acids. With V trimmed by 6 bases and J by 5 bases, 7 bases remained unmatched. The germline gives CDR1 MNHEY, CDR2 SVGAGI. In DNA, the CDR3 is TGTGCCAGCAGCCCTCGACAGGGGGCGGATCAGCCCCAGCATTTT. Its translation: CASSPRQGADQPQHF.

V usage is TRBV6-5 and J usage is TRBJ2-1, with a tentative D call TRBD2 (7 bases). Germline V CDR1 and CDR2: MNHEY, SVGAGI. CDR3 length equals 15 residues. Trimming took 7 bases from V and 2 from J, leaving 15 bases between them. CDR3 in amino acids: CASTEGGGTYNEQFF. The CDR3 DNA reads as TGTGCCAGCACCGAGGGGGGGGGTACCTACAATGAGCAGTTCTTC.

This clone was counted between two and nine times. The V call is TRBV15, the J call TRBJ1-5; TRBD1 is a possible D gene (5 bases). CDR3 size: 14 residues. Germline V CDR1 and CDR2: LNHNV, YYDKDF (reference sequence). V was pared by 1 base and J by 5 bases, with 9 bases between. The CDR3 nucleotides are TGTGCCACCAGCAGAGGGGGGGGACATCAGCCCCAGCATTTT. Translation gives CATSRGGGHQPQHF.

The chain joins TRBV27 to TRBJ2-1, with TRBD2 identical over 8 bases. Germline V gives CDR1 MNHEY, CDR2 SMNVEV (reference sequence). This CDR3 comprises 15 residues. The J segment lost 8 bases and the V segment lost 8 bases, leaving 14 bases of the junction unmatched. The CDR3 nucleotides read TGTGCCAGCTGCGGACTAGCCCAACCCAGGGATGAGCAGTTCTTC. Its protein is CASCGLAQPRDEQFF.

CDR3 residues: CASSQGTGGMWEQYF. The CDR3 DNA follows: TGCGCCAGCAGCCAAGGGACAGGGGGTATGTGGGAGCAGTACTTC. This rearrangement joins TRBV4-1 to TRBJ2-7; 10 bases line up with TRBD1. Germline CDR1 reads MGHRA; CDR2 reads YSYEKL. This CDR3 comprises 15 residues. The J segment lost 7 bases and the V segment lost 1 base, leaving 7 bases of the junction unmatched.

The chain is built from TRBV27 and TRBJ1-2; 12 bases align to TRBD1. Trimming cost V 0 bases and J 7 bases; bases outside gene matches: 3. The germline V gene has CDR1 MNHEY and CDR2 SMNVEV (reference sequence). CDR3 length: 15 residues. For the CDR3, the DNA is TGTGCCAGCAGTTTATCAGGGACAGGGGGCGTTGGCTACACCTTC. Amino acid sequence: CASSLSGTGGVGYTF.

The J gene is TRBJ1-5, the V gene TRBV6-5; tentative D call: TRBD1 (6 bases). Trimming stripped 0 bases from V and 4 bases from J, with 13 bases between. The CDR3 covers 16 residues. Germline CDR1 reads MNHEY; CDR2 reads SVGAGI. CDR3 bases: TGTGCCAGCAGTTACTCGGGGGCAGGGACAAATCAGCCCCAGCATTTT. Protein sequence: CASSYSGAGTNQPQHF.

The J gene is TRBJ2-7, the V gene TRBV13; D remains ambiguous. Deletions cut 5 bases from V and 5 bases from J, with 16 bases between. The CDR3 runs 14 residues. Germline-derived CDR1 and CDR2 are PRHDT and FYEKMQ (reference sequence). This chain's CDR3 is CASSLGSQWNEQYF. In DNA, the CDR3 is TGTGCCAGCAGCCTGGGTAGCCAGTGGAACGAGCAGTACTTC.

CDR3 in DNA: TGTGCCAGCAGTTCACAGGGCTTCCCTGGAAACACCATATATTTT. It codes for CASSSQGFPGNTIYF. The rearrangement uses TRBV6-1 and TRBJ1-3, with a weak D call TRBD1 (6 bases). The V gene lost 5 bases and the J gene lost 2 bases, with 13 bases spanning the gap. The CDR3 is 15 residues long. Germline V gives CDR1 MNHNS, CDR2 SASEGT.